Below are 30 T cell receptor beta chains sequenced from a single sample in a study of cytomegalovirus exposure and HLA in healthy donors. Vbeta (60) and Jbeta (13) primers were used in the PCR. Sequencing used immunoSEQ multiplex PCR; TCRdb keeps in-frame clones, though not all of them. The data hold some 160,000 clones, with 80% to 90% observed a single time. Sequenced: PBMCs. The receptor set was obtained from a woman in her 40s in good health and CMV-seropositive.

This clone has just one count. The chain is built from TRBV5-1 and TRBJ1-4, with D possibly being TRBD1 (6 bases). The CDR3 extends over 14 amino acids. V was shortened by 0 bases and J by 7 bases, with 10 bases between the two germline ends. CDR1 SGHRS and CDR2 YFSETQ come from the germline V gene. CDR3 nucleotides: TGCGCCAGCAGCTTGGACAGGGTGGGTGAAAAACTGTTTTTT. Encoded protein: CASSLDRVGEKLFF.

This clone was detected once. CDR3 amino acids: CASSPIGRANQETQYF. The CDR3 DNA reads TGTGCCAGCAGCCCCATCGGGAGGGCCAACCAAGAGACCCAGTACTTC. The J gene is TRBJ2-5, the V gene TRBV28, with 8 bases aligning to TRBD2. This CDR3 is built from 16 residues. Germline loops: CDR1 MDHEN, CDR2 SYDVKM. V lost 6 bases and J lost 0; bases outside the gene matches: 9. The complete variable domain, with remaining parts taken from reference TRBV28 and TRBJ2-5, reads DVKVTQSSRYLVKRTGEKVFLECVQDMDHENMFWYRQDPGLGLRLIYFSYDVKMKEKGDIPEGYSVSREKKERFSLILESASTNQTSMYLCASSPIGRANQETQYFGPGTRLLVL.

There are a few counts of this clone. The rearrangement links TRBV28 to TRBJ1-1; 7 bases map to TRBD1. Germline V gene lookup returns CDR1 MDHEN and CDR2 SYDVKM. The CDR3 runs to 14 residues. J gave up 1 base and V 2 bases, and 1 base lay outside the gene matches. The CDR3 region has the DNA TGTGCCAGCAGTTTACAGGGGGGGAACACTGAAGCTTTCTTT. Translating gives CASSLQGGNTEAFF.

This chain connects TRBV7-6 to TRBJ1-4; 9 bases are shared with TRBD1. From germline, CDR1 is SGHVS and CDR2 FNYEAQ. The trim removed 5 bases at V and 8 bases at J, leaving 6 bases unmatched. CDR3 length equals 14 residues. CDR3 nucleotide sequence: TGTGCCAGCAGCGTCGGGACAGGGAACGAAAAACTGTTTTTT. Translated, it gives CASSVGTGNEKLFF.

The CDR3 protein is CASSLEGTALNYGYTF. CDR3 sequence (DNA): TGTGCCAGCAGCTTAGAAGGGACAGCTTTAAACTATGGCTACACCTTC. The chain employs TRBV7-8 and TRBJ1-2; TRBD1 matches at 7 bases. Unmatched junction bases numbered 7, after V lost 1 base and J lost 2 bases. CDR1 is SGHVS, CDR2 FQNEAQ, per germline. CDR3 length equals 16 residues.

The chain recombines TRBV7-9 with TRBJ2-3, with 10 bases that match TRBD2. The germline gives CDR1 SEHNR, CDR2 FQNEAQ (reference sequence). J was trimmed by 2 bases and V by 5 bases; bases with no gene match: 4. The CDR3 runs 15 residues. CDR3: CASSQTSGLTDTQYF. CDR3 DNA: TGTGCCAGCAGCCAGACTAGCGGGCTCACAGATACGCAGTATTTT.

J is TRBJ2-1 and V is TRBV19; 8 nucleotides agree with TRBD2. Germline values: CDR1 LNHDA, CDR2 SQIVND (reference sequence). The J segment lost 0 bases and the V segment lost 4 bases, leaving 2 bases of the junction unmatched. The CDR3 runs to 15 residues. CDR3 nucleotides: TGTGCCAGTAGTACCGGGACTAGCTCCTACAATGAGCAGTTCTTC. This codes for CASSTGTSSYNEQFF.

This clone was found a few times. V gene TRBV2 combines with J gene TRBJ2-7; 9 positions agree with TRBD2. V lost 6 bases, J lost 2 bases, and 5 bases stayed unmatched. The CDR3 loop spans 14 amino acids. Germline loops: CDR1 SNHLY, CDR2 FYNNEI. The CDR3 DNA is TGTGCCAGCAGCACTAGCGGGCCTCCCTACGAGCAGTACTTC. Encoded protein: CASSTSGPPYEQYF.

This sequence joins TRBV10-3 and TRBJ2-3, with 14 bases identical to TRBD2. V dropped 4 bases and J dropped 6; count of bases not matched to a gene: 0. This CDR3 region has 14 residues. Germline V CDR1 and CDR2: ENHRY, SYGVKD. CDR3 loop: CAISGTSGGDTQYF. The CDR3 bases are TGTGCCATCAGTGGGACTAGCGGGGGGGATACGCAGTATTTT.

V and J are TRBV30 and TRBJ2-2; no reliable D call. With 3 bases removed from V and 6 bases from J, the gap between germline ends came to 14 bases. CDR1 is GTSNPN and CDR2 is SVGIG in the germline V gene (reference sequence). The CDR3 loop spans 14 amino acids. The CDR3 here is CAWSPFSTPGELFF. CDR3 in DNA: TGTGCCTGGAGCCCTTTCAGTACCCCCGGGGAGCTGTTTTTT.

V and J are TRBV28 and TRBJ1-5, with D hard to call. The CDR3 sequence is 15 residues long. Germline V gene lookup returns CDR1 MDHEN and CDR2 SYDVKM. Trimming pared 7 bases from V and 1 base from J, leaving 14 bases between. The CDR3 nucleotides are TGTGCCAGCACCGAACGTACATCCAGCAATCAGCCCCAGCATTTT. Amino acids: CASTERTSSNQPQHF. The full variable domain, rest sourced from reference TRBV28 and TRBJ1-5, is DVKVTQSSRYLVKRTGEKVFLECVQDMDHENMFWYRQDPGLGLRLIYFSYDVKMKEKGDIPEGYSVSREKKERFSLILESASTNQTSMYLCASTERTSSNQPQHFGDGTRLSIL.

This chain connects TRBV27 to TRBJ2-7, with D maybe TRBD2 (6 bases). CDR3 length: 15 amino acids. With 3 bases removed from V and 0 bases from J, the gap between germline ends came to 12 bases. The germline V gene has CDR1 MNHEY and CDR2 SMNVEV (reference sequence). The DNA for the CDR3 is TGTGCCAGCAGTTTGGCGGGACCGAGCTCCTACGAGCAGTACTTC. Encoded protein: CASSLAGPSSYEQYF.

CDR3 residues: CASRPRASGRATGELFF. The CDR3 DNA follows: TGTGCCAGCAGACCCAGGGCGAGCGGGAGGGCCACCGGGGAGCTGTTTTTT. The rearrangement uses TRBV7-9 and TRBJ2-2; the match to TRBD2 covers 10 bases. Germline CDR1 reads SEHNR; CDR2 reads FQNEAQ (reference sequence). The CDR3 is 17 amino acids. The V gene end was trimmed by 6 bases and the J gene end by 4 bases; junction bases not matched to a gene: 11.

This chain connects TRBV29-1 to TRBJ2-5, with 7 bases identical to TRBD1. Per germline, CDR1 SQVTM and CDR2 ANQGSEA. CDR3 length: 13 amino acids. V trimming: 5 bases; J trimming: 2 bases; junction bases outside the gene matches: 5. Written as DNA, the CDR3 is TGCAGCGTTAGCGGACAGGATCAAGAGACCCAGTACTTC. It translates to CSVSGQDQETQYF. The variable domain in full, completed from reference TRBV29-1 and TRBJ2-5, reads SAVISQKPSRDICQRGTSLTIQCQVDSQVTMMFWYRQQPGQSLTLIATANQGSEATYESGFVIDKFPISRPNLTFSTLTVSNMSPEDSSIYLCSVSGQDQETQYFGPGTRLLVL.

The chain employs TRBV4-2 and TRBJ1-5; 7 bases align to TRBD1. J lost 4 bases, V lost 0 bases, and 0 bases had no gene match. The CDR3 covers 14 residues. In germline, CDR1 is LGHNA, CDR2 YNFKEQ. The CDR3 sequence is CASSQDRGNQPQHF. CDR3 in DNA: TGTGCCAGCAGCCAAGACAGGGGGAATCAGCCCCAGCATTTT.

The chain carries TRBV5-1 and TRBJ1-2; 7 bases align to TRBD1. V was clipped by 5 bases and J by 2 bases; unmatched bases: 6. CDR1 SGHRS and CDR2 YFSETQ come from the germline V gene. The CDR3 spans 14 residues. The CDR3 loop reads CASRPGTANYGYTF. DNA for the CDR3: TGCGCCAGCAGACCCGGGACAGCGAACTATGGCTACACCTTC.

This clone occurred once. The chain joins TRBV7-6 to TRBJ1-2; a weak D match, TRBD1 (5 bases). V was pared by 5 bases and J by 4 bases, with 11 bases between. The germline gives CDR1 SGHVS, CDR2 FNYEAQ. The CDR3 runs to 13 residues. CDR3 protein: CASSRGEGYGYTF. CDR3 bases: TGTGCCAGCAGCCGGGGGGAGGGCTATGGCTACACCTTC.

The CDR3 region has the DNA TGCGCCAGCAGCTTGCGGGGGGTTAATGAAAAACTGTTTTTT. It encodes CASSLRGVNEKLFF. The V call is TRBV5-1, the J call TRBJ1-4, with a tentative D call TRBD1 (5 bases). Per the germline V gene, CDR1 is SGHRS and CDR2 is YFSETQ. The CDR3 contains 14 residues. Between the trimmed V and J ends, which lost 1 base and 4 bases, there was a span of 8 bases.

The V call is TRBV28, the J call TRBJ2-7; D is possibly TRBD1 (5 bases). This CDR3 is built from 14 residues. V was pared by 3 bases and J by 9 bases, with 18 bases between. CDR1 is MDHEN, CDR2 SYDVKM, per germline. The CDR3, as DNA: TGTGCCAGCAGTTTGACAGTGCCCTACGGTGGGCAGTACTTC. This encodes CASSLTVPYGGQYF.

The CDR3 sequence is CATMLRTSGFNEQFF. Here the CDR3 DNA reads TGTGCCACAATGCTACGGACTAGCGGGTTCAATGAGCAGTTCTTC. This chain uses TRBV7-2 with TRBJ2-1, with 11 bases lining up with TRBD2. V lost 10 bases to trimming and J lost 6 bases; unmatched junction nucleotides: 11. The CDR3 length is 15 residues. In germline, CDR1 is SGHTA, CDR2 FQGNSA.

The CDR3 loop is CASRLDAGKTDTQYF. CDR3 nucleotide sequence: TGCGCCAGCAGGCTTGACGCGGGGAAGACAGATACGCAGTATTTT. The chain recombines TRBV5-1 with TRBJ2-3, with D possibly matching TRBD2 (6 bases). This CDR3 spans 15 amino acids. The germline V and J ends were trimmed by 5 bases and 3 bases, with 16 bases remaining between them. CDR1 and CDR2 from the germline V gene are SGHRS and YFSETQ.

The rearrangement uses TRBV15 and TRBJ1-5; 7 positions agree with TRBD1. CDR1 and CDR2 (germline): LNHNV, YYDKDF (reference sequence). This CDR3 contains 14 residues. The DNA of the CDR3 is TGTGCGACGTCTACGAGGGGGCTCAATCAGCCCCAGCATTTT. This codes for CATSTRGLNQPQHF. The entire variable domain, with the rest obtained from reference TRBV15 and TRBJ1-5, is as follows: DAMVIQNPRYQVTQFGKPVTLSCSQTLNHNVMYWYQQKSSQAPKLLFHYYDKDFNNEADTPDNFQSRRPNTSFCFLDIRSPGLGDTAMYLCATSTRGLNQPQHFGDGTRLSIL.

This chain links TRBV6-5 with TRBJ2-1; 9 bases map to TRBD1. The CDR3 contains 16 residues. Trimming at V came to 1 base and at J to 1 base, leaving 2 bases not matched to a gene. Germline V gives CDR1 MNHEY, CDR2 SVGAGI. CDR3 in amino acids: CASSYLQGASYNEQFF. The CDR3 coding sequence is TGTGCCAGCAGTTACTTACAGGGGGCTTCCTACAATGAGCAGTTCTTC.

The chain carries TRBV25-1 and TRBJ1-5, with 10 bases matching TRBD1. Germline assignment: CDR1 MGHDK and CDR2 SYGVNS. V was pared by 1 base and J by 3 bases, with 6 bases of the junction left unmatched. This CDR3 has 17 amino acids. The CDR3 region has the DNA TGTGCCAGCAGTGAATGGGGGACAGGGGACAACAATCAGCCCCAGCATTTT. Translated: CASSEWGTGDNNQPQHF.

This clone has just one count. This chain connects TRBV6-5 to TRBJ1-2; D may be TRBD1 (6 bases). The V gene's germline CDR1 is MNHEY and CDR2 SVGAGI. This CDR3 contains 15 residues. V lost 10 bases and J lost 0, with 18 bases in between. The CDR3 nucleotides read TGTGCCACCCTCCCCAGTGGGGGCCCTAACTATGGCTACACCTTC. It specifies CATLPSGGPNYGYTF.

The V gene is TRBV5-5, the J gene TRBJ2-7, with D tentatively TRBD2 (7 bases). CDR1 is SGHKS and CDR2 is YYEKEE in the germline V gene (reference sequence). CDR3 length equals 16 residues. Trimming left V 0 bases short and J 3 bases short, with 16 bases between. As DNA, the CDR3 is TGTGCCAGCAGCTTGGGGGTGGGGGGGCGCATCTACGAGCAGTACTTC. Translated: CASSLGVGGRIYEQYF.

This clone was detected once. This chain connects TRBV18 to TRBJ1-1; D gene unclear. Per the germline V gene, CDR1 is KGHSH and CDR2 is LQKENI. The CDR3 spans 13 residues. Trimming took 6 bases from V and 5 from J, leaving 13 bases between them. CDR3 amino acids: CASSRVQSTEAFF. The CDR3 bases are TGTGCCAGCTCCCGGGTCCAAAGTACTGAAGCTTTCTTT.

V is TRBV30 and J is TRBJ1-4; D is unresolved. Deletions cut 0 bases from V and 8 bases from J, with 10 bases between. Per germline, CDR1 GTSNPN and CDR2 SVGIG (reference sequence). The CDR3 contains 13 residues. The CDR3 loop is CAWSVNRVEKLFF. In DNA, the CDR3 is TGTGCCTGGAGTGTAAACCGCGTGGAAAAACTGTTTTTT. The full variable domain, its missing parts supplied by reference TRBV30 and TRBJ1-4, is SQTIHQWPATLVQPVGSPLSLECTVEGTSNPNLYWYRQAAGRGLQLLFYSVGIGQISSEVPQNLSASRPQDRQFILSSKKLLLSDSGFYLCAWSVNRVEKLFFGSGTQLSVL.

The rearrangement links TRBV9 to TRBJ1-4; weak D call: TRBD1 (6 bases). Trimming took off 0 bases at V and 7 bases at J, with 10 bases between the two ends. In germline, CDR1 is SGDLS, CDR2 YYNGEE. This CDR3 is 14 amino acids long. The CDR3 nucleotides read TGTGCCAGCAGCGTAGGAGACAGGCTTGAAAAACTGTTTTTT. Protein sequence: CASSVGDRLEKLFF.

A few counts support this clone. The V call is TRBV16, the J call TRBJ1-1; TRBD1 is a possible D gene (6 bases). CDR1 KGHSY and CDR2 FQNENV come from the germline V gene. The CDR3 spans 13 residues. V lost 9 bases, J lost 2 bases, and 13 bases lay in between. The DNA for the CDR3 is TGTGCCAGTCTGAACAGGGCAAACACTGAAGCTTTCTTT. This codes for CASLNRANTEAFF.